Described below is a single TCR beta chain sequence and its context. CDR1 is MNHNS, CDR2 SASEGT, per germline. This CDR3 is 13 amino acids long. Trimming took off 8 bases at V and 0 bases at J, with 8 bases between the two ends. Assay: immunoSEQ multiplex PCR; the TCRdb copy retains only in-frame clones and omits some. The table has over 80,000 clones, roughly four fifths seen once. These data come from a study of neoadjuvant anti-PD-1 for oral cavity cancer. Sequencing used PBMCs, obtained before nivolumab (anti-PD-1) treatment. This chain joins TRBV6-1 and TRBJ1-5, with D hard to call. The receptor's source is a person between 35 and 79 years old with oral cavity squamous cell carcinoma. As DNA, the CDR3 is TGTGCCAGCCTTTTAAATAGCAATCAGCCCCAGCATTTT. Its translation is CASLLNSNQPQHF.